This T cell receptor beta chain appears in the sequencing data of a study of CD8 T cells in Susac syndrome. This clonotype has just one count. The sequenced target, TCR beta, came from blood CD8+ and CD4+ T cells. CDR1 SGDLS and CDR2 YYNGEE come from the germline V gene. The CDR3 consists of 15 residues. Trimming took off 0 bases at V and 4 bases at J, with 13 bases between the two ends. Reverse transcription of about 0.45 to 1 ug RNA was carried out with random hexamers. MiXCR was run by TCRdb on the immunoSEQ multiplex PCR reads, yielding one entry per CDR3 protein. The repertoire holds about 130,000 distinct CDR3 sequences, with 95% as singletons.

The sequenced material came from CD8+ T cells from PBMCs. This chain connects TRBV9 to TRBJ1-2, with D perhaps matching TRBD1 (5 bases). The source of this sequence is a human donor with Susac syndrome. CDR3 in DNA: TGTGCCAGCAGCGTAGACGGGGGGATCGGCTATGGCTACACCTTC. Amino acid sequence: CASSVDGGIGYGYTF.